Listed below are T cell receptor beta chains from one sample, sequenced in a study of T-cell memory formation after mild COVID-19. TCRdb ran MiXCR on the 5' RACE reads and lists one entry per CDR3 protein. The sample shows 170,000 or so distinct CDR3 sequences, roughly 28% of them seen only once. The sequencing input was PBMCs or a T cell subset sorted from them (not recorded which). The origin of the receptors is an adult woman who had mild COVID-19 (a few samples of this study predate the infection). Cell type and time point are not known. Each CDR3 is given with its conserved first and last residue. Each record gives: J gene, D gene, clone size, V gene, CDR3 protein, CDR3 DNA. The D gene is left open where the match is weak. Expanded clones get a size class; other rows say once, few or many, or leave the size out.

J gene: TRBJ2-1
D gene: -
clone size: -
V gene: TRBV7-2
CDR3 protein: CASTRGHYNEQFF
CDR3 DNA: TGTGCCAGCACCCGGGGACACTACAATGAGCAGTTCTTC

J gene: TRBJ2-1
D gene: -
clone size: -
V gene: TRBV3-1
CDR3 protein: CASSPRVGSTYNEQFF
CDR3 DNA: TGTGCCAGCAGCCCCCGCGTCGGGTCCACGTACAATGAGCAGTTCTTC

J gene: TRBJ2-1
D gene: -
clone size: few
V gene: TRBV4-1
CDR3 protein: CASSKRGTEGAYNEQFF
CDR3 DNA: TGCGCCAGCAGTAAGAGGGGGACGGAGGGGGCTTACAATGAGCAGTTCTTC

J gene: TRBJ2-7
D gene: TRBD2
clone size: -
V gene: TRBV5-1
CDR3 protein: CASSLAASGRARTTYEQYF
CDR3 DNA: TGCGCCAGCAGCTTGGCGGCTAGCGGGAGGGCCAGAACCACCTACGAGCAGTACTTC

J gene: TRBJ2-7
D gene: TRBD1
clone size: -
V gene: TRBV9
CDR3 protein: CASSVGTGLEQYF
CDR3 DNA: TGTGCCAGCAGCGTAGGGACAGGGCTCGAGCAGTACTTC

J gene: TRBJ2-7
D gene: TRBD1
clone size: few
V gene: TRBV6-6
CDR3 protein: CASSYSRGQPLSYEQYF
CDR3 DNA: TGTGCCAGCAGTTACTCCCGGGGACAGCCCCTCTCCTACGAGCAGTACTTC

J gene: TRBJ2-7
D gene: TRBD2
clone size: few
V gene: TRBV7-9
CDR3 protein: CASSLGRELSSYEQYF
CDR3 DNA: TGTGCCAGCAGCTTGGGGCGGGAGTTGAGCTCCTACGAGCAGTACTTC

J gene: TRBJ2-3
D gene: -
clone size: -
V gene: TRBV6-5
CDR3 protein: CASLASANTDTQYF
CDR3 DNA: TGTGCCAGCTTGGCTAGCGCTAACACAGATACGCAGTATTTT

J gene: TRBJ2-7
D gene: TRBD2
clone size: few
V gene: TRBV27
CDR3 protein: CASSLRLAGGFEQYF
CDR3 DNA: TGTGCCAGCAGTCTCCGACTAGCGGGGGGCTTTGAGCAGTACTTC

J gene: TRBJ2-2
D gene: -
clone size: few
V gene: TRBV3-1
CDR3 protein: CASSSRQSVAGELFF
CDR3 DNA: TGTGCCAGCAGCTCACGCCAGTCGGTGGCCGGGGAGCTGTTTTTT

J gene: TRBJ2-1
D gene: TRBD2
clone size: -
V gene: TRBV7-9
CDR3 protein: CASSPQRGLAGGVSYNEQFF
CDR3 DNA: TGTGCCAGCAGCCCACAACGGGGACTAGCGGGGGGTGTTTCCTACAATGAGCAGTTCTTC

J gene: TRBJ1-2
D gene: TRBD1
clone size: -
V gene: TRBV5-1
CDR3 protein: CASKTGINYGYTF
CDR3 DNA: TGCGCCAGTAAGACAGGGATTAACTATGGCTACACCTTC

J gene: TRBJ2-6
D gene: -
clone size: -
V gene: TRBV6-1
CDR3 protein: CASSGSPGSGANVLTF
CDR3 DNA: TGTGCCAGCAGTGGTTCCCCCGGCTCTGGGGCCAACGTCCTGACTTTC

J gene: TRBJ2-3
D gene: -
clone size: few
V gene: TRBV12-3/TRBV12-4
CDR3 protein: CASSSRGAGDTQYF
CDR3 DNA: TGTGCCAGCAGTTCAAGGGGCGCGGGAGATACGCAGTATTTT

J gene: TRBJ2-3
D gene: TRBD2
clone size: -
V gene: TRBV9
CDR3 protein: CASSVASGNTDTQYF
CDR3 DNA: TGTGCCAGCAGCGTAGCTAGCGGGAATACAGATACGCAGTATTTT

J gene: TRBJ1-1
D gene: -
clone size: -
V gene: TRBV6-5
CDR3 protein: CASSYPRTGKNTEAFF
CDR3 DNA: TGTGCCAGCAGTTACCCGAGGACGGGAAAGAACACTGAAGCTTTCTTT

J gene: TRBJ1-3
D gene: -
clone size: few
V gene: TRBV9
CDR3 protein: CASSDGPYGNTIYF
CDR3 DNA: TGTGCCAGCAGCGACGGCCCCTATGGAAACACCATATATTTT

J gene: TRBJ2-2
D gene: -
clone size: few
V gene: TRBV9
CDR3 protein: CASSVVPGAGELFF
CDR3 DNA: TGTGCCAGCAGCGTAGTTCCCGGCGCCGGGGAGCTGTTTTTT

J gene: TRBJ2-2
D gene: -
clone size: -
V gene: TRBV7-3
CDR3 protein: CASSLDRPETGELFF
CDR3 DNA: TGTGCCAGCAGCTTAGACAGGCCTGAGACCGGGGAGCTGTTTTTT

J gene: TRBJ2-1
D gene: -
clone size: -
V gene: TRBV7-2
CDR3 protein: CASSSLPVSGHEQFF
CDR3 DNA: TGTGCCAGCAGCTCCCTCCCAGTCTCTGGGCATGAGCAGTTCTTC

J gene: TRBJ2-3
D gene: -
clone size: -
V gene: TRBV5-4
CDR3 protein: CASSLVPGSRTDTQYF
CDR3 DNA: TGTGCCAGCAGCTTGGTGCCGGGGTCCCGCACAGATACGCAGTATTTT